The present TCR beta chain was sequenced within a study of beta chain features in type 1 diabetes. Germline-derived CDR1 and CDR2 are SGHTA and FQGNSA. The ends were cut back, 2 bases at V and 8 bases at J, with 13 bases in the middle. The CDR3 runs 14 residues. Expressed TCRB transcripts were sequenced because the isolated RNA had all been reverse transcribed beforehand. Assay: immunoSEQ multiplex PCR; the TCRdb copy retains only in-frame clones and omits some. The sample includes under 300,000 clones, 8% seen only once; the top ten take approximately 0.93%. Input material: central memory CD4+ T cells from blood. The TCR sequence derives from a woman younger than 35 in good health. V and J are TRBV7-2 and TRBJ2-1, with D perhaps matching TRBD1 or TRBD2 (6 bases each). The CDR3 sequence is CASSLSWGADEQFF. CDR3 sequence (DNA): TGTGCCAGCAGCTTATCATGGGGGGCAGATGAGCAGTTCTTC. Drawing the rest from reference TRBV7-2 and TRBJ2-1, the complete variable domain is GAGVSQSPSNKVTEKGKDVELRCDPISGHTALYWYRQSLGQGLEFLIYFQGNSAPDKSGLPSDRFSAERTGGSVSTLTIQRTQQEDSAVYLCASSLSWGADEQFFGPGTRLTVL.